Presented here are 9 T cell receptor beta chains from one specimen sequenced in a study of OX40 agonist ivuxolimab in advanced cancers. Sequenced by immunoSEQ multiplex PCR; TCRdb stores in-frame clones only, minus some. The repertoire includes over 85,000 clones, about 90% of them detected once, and around 1.5% sits in the top ten. The sample here was CD4+ or CD8+ T cells sorted from blood, taken in a trial of the OX40 agonist ivuxolimab. These receptors were taken from an adult with an advanced solid tumor such as melanoma, head and neck, liver or kidney cancer.

The chain joins TRBV11-1 to TRBJ2-7; D unclear. This CDR3 contains 16 residues. V gave up 4 bases and J gave up 0 bases, with 16 bases separating them. The germline V gene encodes CDR1 SGHAT and CDR2 FQDESV (reference sequence). The DNA for the CDR3 is TGTGCCAGCAGCTGGGGATTACAGCGTACCTCCTACGAGCAGTACTTC. Its protein is CASSWGLQRTSYEQYF.

The chain links TRBV19 to TRBJ2-7; TRBD1 is a possible D gene (5 bases). There are 13 residues in the CDR3. In germline, CDR1 is LNHDA, CDR2 SQIVND (reference sequence). The V end lost 6 bases, the J end lost 4 bases, and 13 bases lay between the germline ends. The DNA of the CDR3 is TGTGCCAGTAGAGGTCCAGGGATATACGAGCAGTACTTC. Protein sequence: CASRGPGIYEQYF.

CDR3 loop: CSVETSGAGETQYF. Written as DNA, the CDR3 is TGCAGCGTTGAGACTAGCGGGGCGGGGGAGACCCAGTACTTC. The V call is TRBV29-1, the J call TRBJ2-5; 11 nucleotides align to TRBD2. Germline V CDR1 and CDR2: SQVTM, ANQGSEA. J gave up 5 bases and V 3 bases, and 5 bases lay outside the gene matches. The CDR3 spans 14 residues.

This clone has just one count. This chain links TRBV6-5 with TRBJ1-4, with 8 bases identical to TRBD1. The CDR3 totals 15 residues. V was clipped by 6 bases and J by 2 bases; unmatched bases: 5. Germline lookup yields CDR1 MNHEY and CDR2 SVGAGI. The chain's CDR3 is CASRQNRGTNEKLFF. CDR3 coding DNA: TGTGCCAGCAGGCAGAACAGGGGGACTAATGAAAAACTGTTTTTT.

Only a few counts were recorded for this clone. This chain joins TRBV7-3 and TRBJ2-2; TRBD2 is a possible D gene (6 bases). Trimming removed 6 bases at V and 6 bases at J, with 20 bases between. The CDR3 runs 16 residues. CDR1 and CDR2 (germline): SGHTA, FQGTGA. In DNA form, the CDR3 reads TGTGCCAGCAGGGAGGGAATCGGGTTTAAGGCCGGGGAGCTGTTTTTT. Encoded protein: CASREGIGFKAGELFF.

V gene TRBV11-2 combines with J gene TRBJ1-1, with TRBD1 matching 8 bases. CDR1 and CDR2 from the germline V gene are SGHAT and FQNNGV. This CDR3 has 15 amino acids. The V and J ends lost 6 bases and 1 base, in that order; junction bases with no gene match: 7. CDR3 residues: CASSRGDRGNTEAFF. CDR3 nucleotides: TGTGCCAGCAGTAGAGGCGACAGGGGGAACACTGAAGCTTTCTTT.

This rearrangement joins TRBV6-5 to TRBJ1-2; the D gene is possibly TRBD1 (6 bases). Germline V gene sequence: CDR1 MNHEY, CDR2 SVGAGI. This CDR3 is built from 15 residues. Trimming removed 5 bases at V and 0 bases at J, with 13 bases between. The CDR3 DNA sequence: TGTGCCAGCAGTCCGTCGACAGGAGCTAACTATGGCTACACCTTC. This encodes CASSPSTGANYGYTF.

This chain joins TRBV7-8 and TRBJ2-7, with D hard to call. Germline CDR1 and CDR2: SGHVS and FQNEAQ. V was shortened by 1 base and J by 5 bases, with 3 bases between the two germline ends. The CDR3 spans 11 residues. As DNA, the CDR3 is TGTGCCAGCAGCTTAGATAACGAGCAGTACTTC. Its protein is CASSLDNEQYF.

This rearrangement joins TRBV18 to TRBJ2-2; a weak D match, TRBD2 (5 bases). The CDR3 sequence is 16 residues long. Germline CDR1 and CDR2: KGHSH and LQKENI. Trimming stripped 6 bases from V and 1 base from J, with 15 bases between. DNA of the CDR3: TGTGCCAGCTCCAAAAAGGAAGGACTGAACACCGGGGAGCTGTTTTTT. Translation gives CASSKKEGLNTGELFF.